The 29 T cell receptor beta chains below come from one sample, sequenced in a study of cytomegalovirus exposure and HLA in healthy donors. It was with 60 Vbeta and 13 Jbeta primers that the PCR ran. Profiling relied on immunoSEQ multiplex PCR, and the TCRdb table lists in-frame clones only, not all of them. The sample has approximately 190,000 clones, approximately 78% seen once; the top ten hold roughly 1.6%. What was sequenced was PBMCs. These receptor sequences come from a woman aged 18-29 years in good health and CMV-seronegative.

This clone was detected only a few times. This chain uses TRBV5-1 with TRBJ2-5, with 10 bases aligning to TRBD2. The DNA end favors TRBJ2-7, so the J call may be wrong. Per the germline V gene, CDR1 is SGHRS and CDR2 is YFSETQ. The CDR3 consists of 14 residues. CDR3 sequence (DNA): TGCGCCAGCAGTAGGACTAGCGGTTCCTACGAGCAGTACTTC. This codes for CASSRTSGSYEQYF.

This sequence joins TRBV19 and TRBJ1-1, with 9 bases lining up with TRBD1. Germline lookup yields CDR1 LNHDA and CDR2 SQIVND (reference sequence). The CDR3 contains 15 residues. V trimming: 4 bases; J trimming: 7 bases; junction bases outside the gene matches: 10. CDR3 loop: CASSKGTGLIVEAFF. In DNA, the CDR3 is TGTGCCAGTAGTAAGGGGACAGGGTTAATTGTTGAAGCTTTCTTT.

The rearrangement joins TRBV27 to TRBJ2-5; D perhaps matches TRBD1 (7 bases). The V gene's germline CDR1 is MNHEY and CDR2 SMNVEV (reference sequence). The ends were cut back, 4 bases at V and 7 bases at J, with 10 bases in the middle. The CDR3 is 12 residues long. In DNA form, the CDR3 reads TGTGCCAGCAGTTACAGGGGAGGGACCCAGTACTTC. Amino acids: CASSYRGGTQYF.

V is TRBV2 and J is TRBJ2-7, with 7 positions matching TRBD1. Germline assignment: CDR1 SNHLY and CDR2 FYNNEI. The CDR3 runs 12 residues. V was clipped by 6 bases and J by 5 bases; unmatched bases: 4. The CDR3 sequence: CASRRDSNEQYF. DNA for the CDR3: TGTGCCAGCAGGAGGGACAGTAACGAGCAGTACTTC.

The chain combines TRBV10-3 with TRBJ2-1, with 9 bases aligning to TRBD2. Unmatched junction bases numbered 2, after V lost 4 bases and J lost 1 base. CDR1 and CDR2 (germline): ENHRY, SYGVKD. This CDR3 region has 15 residues. CDR3 residues: CAISGLAESYNEQFF. CDR3 bases: TGTGCCATCAGTGGACTAGCGGAATCCTACAATGAGCAGTTCTTC.

This clone has more than one count but fewer than ten. The rearrangement links TRBV30 to TRBJ1-1; D perhaps matches TRBD1 (6 bases). V gave up 5 bases and J gave up 5 bases, with 21 bases separating them. The CDR3 is 15 amino acids. Per germline, CDR1 GTSNPN and CDR2 SVGIG (reference sequence). DNA of the CDR3: TGTGCCTGGGAAACTAGGGGGGGCCGGGGGACTGAAGCTTTCTTT. It codes for CAWETRGGRGTEAFF. Drawing the rest from reference TRBV30 and TRBJ1-1, the complete variable domain is SQTIHQWPATLVQPVGSPLSLECTVEGTSNPNLYWYRQAAGRGLQLLFYSVGIGQISSEVPQNLSASRPQDRQFILSSKKLLLSDSGFYLCAWETRGGRGTEAFFGQGTRLTVV.

The chain is built from TRBV9 and TRBJ2-2, with D perhaps TRBD1 (5 bases). The CDR3 extends over 17 amino acids. Trimming stripped 0 bases from V and 7 bases from J, with 19 bases between. Germline lookup yields CDR1 SGDLS and CDR2 YYNGEE. As DNA, the CDR3 is TGTGCCAGCAGCGTAGAGTTAGAGACAGAAGAAGGCGGGGAGCTGTTTTTT. Translated: CASSVELETEEGGELFF.

This chain connects TRBV5-1 to TRBJ2-1; TRBD2 aligns across 9 bases. The CDR3 spans 16 residues. Germline V CDR1 and CDR2: SGHRS, YFSETQ. V gave up 4 bases and J gave up 7 bases; unmatched junction bases: 12. CDR3: CASSPLPSGMVNEQFF. The CDR3 bases are TGCGCCAGCAGCCCTTTGCCTAGCGGGATGGTAAATGAGCAGTTCTTC.

The chain uses TRBV4-3 and TRBJ2-1; 10 bases are shared with TRBD2. This CDR3 region has 16 residues. V shed 0 bases, J shed 8 bases, and the junction held 7 bases outside the gene matches. CDR1 and CDR2 (germline): LGHNA, YSLEER. Here the CDR3 DNA reads TGCGCCAGCAGCCAAGATCCTAGCGGGAGAACGGATGAGCAGTTCTTC. Translated, it gives CASSQDPSGRTDEQFF.

CDR3 loop: CASSIFGQTYEQYF. The CDR3, as DNA: TGTGCCAGTAGTATATTTGGCCAAACCTACGAGCAGTACTTC. This rearrangement joins TRBV19 to TRBJ2-7; D gene ambiguous. The CDR3 is made up of 14 amino acids. Per germline, CDR1 LNHDA and CDR2 SQIVND (reference sequence). Trimming shortened V by 2 bases and J by 2 bases, and 10 bases separated the two germline ends.

The CDR3 region has the DNA TGTGCCAGCAGCTCCAACAGGGGACACTACGAGCAGTACGTC. Translating gives CASSSNRGHYEQYV. The chain joins TRBV11-2 to TRBJ2-7; 7 nucleotides agree with TRBD1. Trimming at V came to 4 bases and at J to 3 bases, leaving 6 bases not matched to a gene. Germline lookup yields CDR1 SGHAT and CDR2 FQNNGV. The CDR3 extends over 14 amino acids.

This clone was observed a few times. The J gene is TRBJ2-2, the V gene TRBV4-3; 11 nucleotides agree with TRBD2. The CDR3 runs to 18 residues. Germline CDR1 and CDR2: LGHNA and YSLEER. The V segment lost 0 bases and the J segment 4 bases; nucleotides outside the gene matches: 7. For the CDR3, the DNA is TGCGCCAGCAGCCAAGATACGGGTAGCGGGAGGGTCACCGGGGAGCTGTTTTTT. Protein product: CASSQDTGSGRVTGELFF.

The V call is TRBV6-5, the J call TRBJ2-7, with 7 bases lining up with TRBD1. The CDR3 is made up of 15 amino acids. The V segment lost 4 bases and the J segment 6 bases; nucleotides outside the gene matches: 12. The V gene's germline CDR1 is MNHEY and CDR2 SVGAGI. For the CDR3, the DNA is TGTGCCAGCAGTTCTAGACAGGGATGGTGTCCCGAGCAGTACTTC. Translating it yields CASSSRQGWCPEQYF.

The chain combines TRBV21-1 with TRBJ2-1; the DNA was not compared with TRBD1, the D call given in the table. TRBV21-1 is a recognized pseudogene. The CDR3 consists of 17 residues. DNA of the CDR3: TGTGCCAGCAGCAAAAAAAAGGGGACAGGTCAGCCTCCTGAGCAGTTCTTC. It specifies CASSKKKGTGQPPEQFF.

This clone came up a few times. The chain carries TRBV5-1 and TRBJ2-1, with TRBD2 matching 12 bases. V dropped 6 bases and J dropped 6; count of bases not matched to a gene: 10. The CDR3 has 16 residues. CDR1 SGHRS and CDR2 YFSETQ come from the germline V gene. The CDR3 nucleotides read TGCGCCAGCACGGGGCTAGCGGGAGGGTTTGGCAATGAGCAGTTCTTC. Amino acids: CASTGLAGGFGNEQFF.

In its sample, this clone was seen a few times. V usage is TRBV29-1 and J usage is TRBJ1-2; perhaps TRBD1 as D (5 bases). V lost 3 bases and J lost 4, with 12 bases in between. CDR1 is SQVTM, CDR2 ANQGSEA, per germline. The CDR3 contains 13 residues. Here the CDR3 DNA reads TGCAGCGTTGATAAAGGGGAGGGCTATGGCTACACCTTC. It specifies CSVDKGEGYGYTF.

The chain has TRBV6-5 and TRBJ2-2, with 9 positions matching TRBD1. Germline trimming cut 5 bases from V and 7 bases from J; bases unmatched to any gene: 2. Germline lookup yields CDR1 MNHEY and CDR2 SVGAGI. The CDR3 extends over 13 amino acids. CDR3 residues: CASSGQGHGELFF. CDR3 bases: TGTGCCAGCAGTGGACAGGGGCACGGGGAGCTGTTTTTT.

This clone was observed once. This rearrangement joins TRBV6-1 to TRBJ2-5, with 9 bases fitting TRBD2. V trimming: 7 bases; J trimming: 5 bases; junction bases outside the gene matches: 11. The CDR3 extends over 15 amino acids. Germline V gene lookup returns CDR1 MNHNS and CDR2 SASEGT. CDR3: CASTVRGSGSETQYF. The CDR3 DNA follows: TGTGCCAGCACCGTCCGGGGTAGCGGGAGTGAGACCCAGTACTTC.

This clone has only one observation. At one of its ends the junction is not consistent with the germline gene, which may arise from a read error. This chain joins TRBV4-1 and TRBJ2-1, with D possibly being TRBD2 (6 bases). CDR3 length: 16 residues. The V gene's germline CDR1 is MGHRA and CDR2 YSYEKL. The DNA of the CDR3 is TGCGCCAGCAGCCAAGGTCTAGCGAGCTCCTACAATGAGCGGTTCTTC. The encoded protein is CASSQGLASSYNERFF.

This clone was seen a few times. The V gene is TRBV11-2, the J gene TRBJ2-7, with 7 nucleotides matching TRBD1. Per germline, CDR1 SGHAT and CDR2 FQNNGV. The junction had 9 bases not matched to a gene; V was cut back by 5 bases and J by 5 bases. This CDR3 has 14 amino acids. The DNA of the CDR3 is TGTGCCAGCAGCCTTAACTCAGGGGGTAACGAGCAGTACGTC. Residues: CASSLNSGGNEQYV.

The chain joins TRBV19 to TRBJ2-2; 8 bases align to TRBD1. V trimming: 5 bases; J trimming: 5 bases; junction bases outside the gene matches: 10. CDR1 LNHDA and CDR2 SQIVND come from the germline V gene (reference sequence). This CDR3 region has 16 residues. The CDR3 loop reads CASSAPGGKVTGELFF. CDR3 DNA: TGTGCCAGTAGTGCTCCAGGGGGCAAGGTAACCGGGGAGCTGTTTTTT.

The genes are TRBV28 and TRBJ2-1; 9 bases map to TRBD2. V dropped 6 bases and J dropped 6; count of bases not matched to a gene: 9. CDR1 MDHEN and CDR2 SYDVKM come from the germline V gene. There are 15 residues in the CDR3. The CDR3 nucleotides read TGTGCCAGCAGGTCTAGAGCGGGAGGATCCAATGAGCAGTTCTTC. Its translation is CASRSRAGGSNEQFF. The complete variable domain, with remaining parts taken from reference TRBV28 and TRBJ2-1, reads DVKVTQSSRYLVKRTGEKVFLECVQDMDHENMFWYRQDPGLGLRLIYFSYDVKMKEKGDIPEGYSVSREKKERFSLILESASTNQTSMYLCASRSRAGGSNEQFFGPGTRLTVL.

This sequence joins TRBV5-1 and TRBJ2-7; unclear D gene. Germline CDR1 SGHRS, CDR2 YFSETQ. V was pared by 4 bases and J by 4 bases, with 9 bases between. This CDR3 contains 12 residues. CDR3 region: CASSANSYEQYF. The DNA of the CDR3 is TGCGCCAGCAGCGCCAACTCGTACGAGCAGTACTTC.

The chain uses TRBV6-6 and TRBJ2-5; 9 nucleotides align to TRBD2. The V gene's germline CDR1 is MNHNY and CDR2 SVGAGI (reference sequence). Trimming removed 10 bases from V and 6 bases from J; junction bases left unmatched: 6. The CDR3 contains 12 residues. The CDR3 DNA follows: TGTGCCATTGCGGGAGGGCCTCAGACCCAGTACTTC. It specifies CAIAGGPQTQYF.

This sequence joins TRBV6-6 and TRBJ1-2, with a possible D match to TRBD1 (5 bases). The CDR3 is 11 residues long. In germline, CDR1 is MNHNY, CDR2 SVGAGI (reference sequence). V gave up 6 bases and J gave up 8 bases, with 10 bases separating them. The CDR3 spells CASRGGGGYTF. CDR3 bases: TGTGCCAGCAGGGGGGGAGGGGGCTACACCTTC.

The sample holds one count of this clone. V and J are TRBV7-9 and TRBJ2-5; weak D call: TRBD2 (7 bases). Trimming took 3 bases from V and 2 from J, leaving 13 bases between them. Germline CDR1 SEHNR, CDR2 FQNEAQ (reference sequence). CDR3 length: 15 amino acids. CDR3 nucleotides: TGTGCCAGCAGCTTCCAAGGGGGGGGGCAAGAGACCCAGTACTTC. This translates into CASSFQGGGQETQYF.

The genes are TRBV18 and TRBJ2-1, with a weak D call TRBD2 (5 bases). CDR1 KGHSH and CDR2 LQKENI come from the germline V gene. Trimming shortened V by 3 bases and J by 7 bases, and 19 bases separated the two germline ends. This CDR3 contains 16 residues. CDR3 amino acids: CASSPWTGSTGNEQFF. Written as DNA, the CDR3 is TGTGCCAGCTCACCGTGGACTGGATCAACGGGAAATGAGCAGTTCTTC.

This clone was seen a few times. The chain employs TRBV6-1 and TRBJ2-7; D is ambiguous. Trimming pared 5 bases from V and 4 bases from J, leaving 15 bases between. This CDR3 contains 14 residues. Per germline, CDR1 MNHNS and CDR2 SASEGT. This CDR3 is CASSQVSLSYEQYF. DNA for the CDR3: TGTGCCAGCAGTCAGGTATCCCTTAGTTACGAGCAGTACTTC.

The rearrangement joins TRBV4-2 to TRBJ2-1; 8 bases agree with TRBD2. Germline V gene lookup returns CDR1 LGHNA and CDR2 YNFKEQ. Trimming took 3 bases from V and 9 from J; bases not matched to a gene: 10. This CDR3 is built from 15 residues. For the CDR3, the DNA is TGTGCCAGCAGCCAGGGACTAGAAAGAGTTAGTGAGCAGTTCTTC. Protein sequence: CASSQGLERVSEQFF.